The rows below give T cell receptor beta chains drawn from one sample of a study of low-dose radiotherapy and immunotherapy resistance in tumors. TCRdb reanalysed the reads using MiXCR and keeps one entry per CDR3 protein. The sample carries about 39,000 distinct CDR3 sequences, around a third recorded once. The sample here was PBMCs, taken before treatment. All receptors derive from a male donor with gallbladder cancer. Both conserved end residues are part of each CDR3. The order of the fields is V gene, D gene, CDR3 protein. The D gene is left open where the match is weak.

TRBV7-8 . CASSLAGHGDTDTQYF
TRBV28 . CASSFGGRETQYF
TRBV11-2 TRBD1 CASSTEGTGRGDTQYF
TRBV9 TRBD1 CASSAGTGYEQYF
TRBV11-2 . CASSLRSGAEGNTGELFF
TRBV5-1 . CASSLGRGIGNTIYF
TRBV5-1 . CASSQAPGTGYQETQYF
TRBV20-1 . CSARVRNHATNEKLFFF
TRBV28 TRBD1 CASSGDRGGTGELFF
TRBV28 . CASSFRRNSYNEQFF